This T cell receptor (beta chain) was retrieved from a study of blood T cell repertoires in COVID-19 (dated by TCRdb to the early 2020s). For the wider study: Samples from collaborators originated in the United States, Italy and Spain and spanned both the acute and convalescent phases of COVID-19. Where available, HLA class I and class II types were obtained from metadata supplied by the sample provider rather than from assay-based typing. Nearly every sample came with metadata listing a de-identified subject ID, COVID-19 status, age in years and sex. The repertoires were made available in a free public database intended to serve as a resource for research on the immune response to SARS-CoV-2. Deeply sampled blood TCRbeta repertoires from subjects exposed to, actively infected with, or recovered from COVID-19 were included in the dataset. The prospective study material was composed of cDNA or gDNA derived from T cells, B-cell-depleted T cells, or PBMCs. The samples were drawn from two sources: the first 160 participants of the ongoing ImmuneRACE study, and 950 to 1,500 subjects contributed by 6 global collaborators.

Another Seattle source contributed samples from volunteer blood donors who had recovered from COVID-19. The collaborating institutions used their own protocols to collect whole blood in K2EDTA tubes. For TCRbeta analysis, collaborator samples were shipped as frozen whole blood, as isolated PBMCs, or as DNA extracted from either sample type. Regarding this clone: Its antigen is currently not known. It has no much larger one-base neighbor in the sample; base qualities were not kept.

Trimming removed 2 bases from V and 9 bases from J, leaving 8 bases between the germline ends. The germline V gene (reference sequence) specifies DFQATT as CDR1 and SNEGSKA as CDR2. Inclusive of the bounding cysteine and phenylalanine, the CDR3 is 11 residues long. Kept here is only the CDR3 DNA, which spans 33 bases and is read in frame from base 1. What the authors observed across the whole study: The quantity of clinical and demographic metadata differed by source and by participant and was supplied without curation.

TCRbeta CDR3 regions were amplified from genomic DNA by means of the immunoSEQ Assay, a bias-controlled multiplex PCR. Regarding the original processing steps: The number of nucleated cells in each sample was estimated from the amplification of reference gene primers within the assay. Sequence reads were collapsed and filtered to measure the absolute abundance of every unique TCRbeta CDR3 rearrangement. For each sample, productive Simpson clonality was calculated as the square root of Simpson's diversity index over productive rearrangements. TCRdb mirrors the immuneACCESS table, restricted to in-frame sequences. Some clones are absent from its copies; in checked studies, under half trace to an unresolved V gene, and the reason for the others is unknown. V and J calls and clone size are as listed in that table; D and trimming were resolved from the DNA. This sample holds about 280,000 clones; around 90% were observed only once. The top ten constitute 0.94% of the sample.

The sequence was collected from a woman aged 40 to 50 who had recovered from COVID-19. Sequenced input: peripheral blood. The chain joins TRBV20-1 to TRBJ2-1; the D gene is unclear. The DNA sequence reads TGCAGTGCTAGACCCCAATTTGAGCAGTTCTTC. Translated, this gives CSARPQFEQFF.